This T cell receptor (beta chain) emerged from a study of T cells in Graves' hyperthyroidism and ophthalmopathy. Study-level points and caveats: Researchers found most expanded thyroid clonotypes above 0.001 in blood as well. Using 13 V-J features, a model discriminated ophthalmopathy from stable hyperthyroidism.

Amplification yielded TCR beta CDR3 regions, with RNA transcripts as the source. The HTBI primer set was used in a first-round RT-PCR of the TCR CDR3. From the multiplex PCR reads, TCRdb called clonotypes with MiXCR, one entry per CDR3 protein. This table holds about 520,000 distinct CDR3 sequences, less than 25% found once. The CDR3 is 13 residues long. Germline V lookup: CDR1 SQVTM, CDR2 ANQGSEA. V lost 7 bases, J lost 2 bases, and 6 bases stayed unmatched. This clonotype was seen only a few times. The target antigen is unknown. Sequenced: blood. J is TRBJ2-7 and V is TRBV29-1; 9 bases are shared with TRBD1. The TCR originated in a woman aged 30 to 39 with Graves' ophthalmopathy. DNA of the CDR3: TGCAGCGCCCGGGACAGGGAGGCCTACGAGCAGTACTTC. Translated: CSARDREAYEQYF.